The rows below give T cell receptor beta chains drawn from one sample of a study of Graves' ophthalmopathy and Graves' hyperthyroidism. TCRdb fed the multiplex PCR reads into MiXCR, producing one record per CDR3 protein. The repertoire holds 560,000 or so distinct CDR3 sequences, with just under 40% as singletons. Sequencing used peripheral blood or thyroid tissue (not recorded which). These TCRs come from an adult man with Graves' hyperthyroidism. CDR3s include the opening cysteine and the closing phenylalanine or tryptophan. The order of the fields is D gene, CDR3 length, J gene, clone size, V gene, CDR3 DNA, CDR3 protein. D genes are given only for firm matches. The size entry is marked missing in some rows and otherwise reads once, few, many or a size class.

D gene: TRBD2; CDR3 length: 16; J gene: TRBJ2-7; clone size: NA; V gene: TRBV25-1; CDR3 DNA: TGTGCCAGCAGTTTATTGGGCGGGGGGGCCGCCTACGAGCAGTACTTC; CDR3 protein: CASSLLGGGAAYEQYF
D gene: TRBD2; CDR3 length: 18; J gene: TRBJ2-2; clone size: many; V gene: TRBV7-2; CDR3 DNA: TGTGCCAGCAGCTTAACCGGGACTAGCGGGGTTAACACCGGGGAGCTGTTTTTT; CDR3 protein: CASSLTGTSGVNTGELFF
D gene: NA; CDR3 length: 17; J gene: TRBJ1-1; clone size: NA; V gene: TRBV12-3/TRBV12-4; CDR3 DNA: TGTGCTAGTGCCCCGGGGCCCTATCAGGAATCGAACACTGAAGCTTTCTTT; CDR3 protein: CASAPGPYQESNTEAFF
D gene: NA; CDR3 length: 14; J gene: TRBJ2-2; clone size: few; V gene: TRBV27; CDR3 DNA: TGTGCCAGCAGTTTTCTGGGGGGCACCGGGGAGCTGTTTTTT; CDR3 protein: CASSFLGGTGELFF
D gene: NA; CDR3 length: 15; J gene: TRBJ1-3; clone size: many; V gene: TRBV5-6; CDR3 DNA: TGTGCCAGCAGACAACTACGAGTCTCTGGAAACACCATATATTTT; CDR3 protein: CASRQLRVSGNTIYF
D gene: NA; CDR3 length: 16; J gene: TRBJ2-7; clone size: NA; V gene: TRBV12-3/TRBV12-4; CDR3 DNA: TGTGCCAGCAGTTTGGGTAGGGCATTGGGTCCCTACGAGCAGTACTTC; CDR3 protein: CASSLGRALGPYEQYF
D gene: TRBD2; CDR3 length: 15; J gene: TRBJ2-7; clone size: NA; V gene: TRBV2; CDR3 DNA: TGTGCCAGCAGTGAACTAGCGGGAATAGCCTACGAGCAGTACTTC; CDR3 protein: CASSELAGIAYEQYF
D gene: NA; CDR3 length: 16; J gene: TRBJ2-2; clone size: few; V gene: TRBV9; CDR3 DNA: TGTGCCAGCAGCGTAGAGGCAGGGGCTAACACCGGGGAGCTGTTTTTT; CDR3 protein: CASSVEAGANTGELFF
D gene: TRBD2; CDR3 length: 18; J gene: TRBJ2-2; clone size: many; V gene: TRBV20-1; CDR3 DNA: TGCAGTGCTAGAGCCGTCACCCTAGCGGGGGGGGACACCGGGGAGCTGTTTTTT; CDR3 protein: CSARAVTLAGGDTGELFF
D gene: NA; CDR3 length: 15; J gene: TRBJ1-2; clone size: NA; V gene: TRBV7-2; CDR3 DNA: TGTGCCACAACGACTAGCGGGAGTGGGGAGCGTGGCTACACCTTC; CDR3 protein: CATTTSGSGERGYTF
D gene: NA; CDR3 length: 14; J gene: TRBJ1-4; clone size: many; V gene: TRBV7-2; CDR3 DNA: TGTGCCAGCAGCTTCGAGGGGTCCCCTGAAAAACTGTTTTTT; CDR3 protein: CASSFEGSPEKLFF
D gene: NA; CDR3 length: 16; J gene: TRBJ1-2; clone size: many; V gene: TRBV11-3; CDR3 DNA: TGTGCCAGCAGCTTGGAGGGTCGAGGAGGGGACTATGGCTACACCTTC; CDR3 protein: CASSLEGRGGDYGYTF
D gene: TRBD2; CDR3 length: 15; J gene: TRBJ2-7; clone size: many; V gene: TRBV7-2; CDR3 DNA: TGTGCCAGCAGCTTAGGGACTAGCGGGAACTACGAGCAGTACTTC; CDR3 protein: CASSLGTSGNYEQYF
D gene: NA; CDR3 length: 15; J gene: TRBJ1-2; clone size: NA; V gene: TRBV9; CDR3 DNA: TGTGCCAGCAGCGAAGACCCGGGGGGGATTTATGGCTACACCTTC; CDR3 protein: CASSEDPGGIYGYTF
D gene: TRBD1; CDR3 length: 15; J gene: TRBJ1-2; clone size: many; V gene: TRBV2; CDR3 DNA: TGTGCCAGCAATACGATGGACAGGGGGAACTATGGCTACACCTTC; CDR3 protein: CASNTMDRGNYGYTF
D gene: TRBD1; CDR3 length: 14; J gene: TRBJ1-2; clone size: many; V gene: TRBV27; CDR3 DNA: TGTGCCAGCAGTGGGACAGGGGGCGGTCTCGGCTACACCTTC; CDR3 protein: CASSGTGGGLGYTF
D gene: TRBD1; CDR3 length: 14; J gene: TRBJ1-5; clone size: many; V gene: TRBV20-1; CDR3 DNA: TGCAGTGCTGTGGACAGGGTGGGCAATCAGCCCCAGCATTTT; CDR3 protein: CSAVDRVGNQPQHF
D gene: TRBD2; CDR3 length: 13; J gene: TRBJ2-7; clone size: NA; V gene: TRBV29-1; CDR3 DNA: TGCAGCTTAGTTCCTAGCGGATCCTACGAGCAGTACTTC; CDR3 protein: CSLVPSGSYEQYF
D gene: TRBD1; CDR3 length: 15; J gene: TRBJ1-2; clone size: many; V gene: TRBV15; CDR3 DNA: TGTGCCACCAGCAAAACAGGGGGGACTACCTATGGCTACACCTTC; CDR3 protein: CATSKTGGTTYGYTF
D gene: TRBD1; CDR3 length: 16; J gene: TRBJ2-3; clone size: NA; V gene: TRBV7-9; CDR3 DNA: TGTGCCAGCGGTAGAAAGGACAGGACCCTCCCAGATACGCAGTATTTT; CDR3 protein: CASGRKDRTLPDTQYF
D gene: NA; CDR3 length: 15; J gene: TRBJ2-7; clone size: NA; V gene: TRBV12-5; CDR3 DNA: TGTGCTAGTGCCGCCCCGGGGGTCAGAGCCTACGAGCAGTACTTC; CDR3 protein: CASAAPGVRAYEQYF
D gene: NA; CDR3 length: 14; J gene: TRBJ2-1; clone size: few; V gene: TRBV20-1; CDR3 DNA: TGCAGTGCTAGAGATCAAAGGGTATCGCATGAGCAGTTCTTC; CDR3 protein: CSARDQRVSHEQFF
D gene: TRBD1; CDR3 length: 14; J gene: TRBJ1-4; clone size: NA; V gene: TRBV10-3; CDR3 DNA: TGTGCCATCAGTGGGGGACAGGGGCATGAAAAACTGTTTTTT; CDR3 protein: CAISGGQGHEKLFF
D gene: NA; CDR3 length: 16; J gene: TRBJ2-7; clone size: many; V gene: TRBV5-1; CDR3 DNA: TGCGCCAGCAGCTTGGGATCAGGTGGGAGGAACCACGAGCAGTACTTC; CDR3 protein: CASSLGSGGRNHEQYF
D gene: TRBD2; CDR3 length: 17; J gene: TRBJ2-4; clone size: NA; V gene: TRBV9; CDR3 DNA: TGTGCCAGCAGCGTAGACCCGAGGGAGGGCCCCAAAAACATTCAGTACTTC; CDR3 protein: CASSVDPREGPKNIQYF
D gene: TRBD1; CDR3 length: 14; J gene: TRBJ2-7; clone size: NA; V gene: TRBV19; CDR3 DNA: TGTGCCAGTACCACCGAGGACAGGGGCTACGAGCAGTACTTC; CDR3 protein: CASTTEDRGYEQYF
D gene: NA; CDR3 length: 12; J gene: TRBJ1-1; clone size: NA; V gene: TRBV5-1; CDR3 DNA: TGCGCCAGCAGACTGGGGGCTAATGAAGCTTTCTTT; CDR3 protein: CASRLGANEAFF
D gene: NA; CDR3 length: 14; J gene: TRBJ1-4; clone size: few; V gene: TRBV12-3/TRBV12-4; CDR3 DNA: TGTGCTAGTGGTCTAGGACAGACAAATGAAAAACTGTTTTTT; CDR3 protein: CASGLGQTNEKLFF
D gene: NA; CDR3 length: 17; J gene: TRBJ2-2; clone size: many; V gene: TRBV24-1; CDR3 DNA: TGTGCCACCAGTGGGGATCGTGCGTCAAAGAACACCGGGGAGCTGTTTTTT; CDR3 protein: CATSGDRASKNTGELFF
D gene: NA; CDR3 length: 12; J gene: TRBJ1-1; clone size: many; V gene: TRBV20-1; CDR3 DNA: TGCAGTGCTCCGAACAGGGTGGAGGAGGCTTTCTTT; CDR3 protein: CSAPNRVEEAFF
D gene: NA; CDR3 length: 14; J gene: TRBJ1-6; clone size: many; V gene: TRBV6-4; CDR3 DNA: TGTGCCAGCAGTCCGGACAGAGGGGATTCACCCCTCCACTTT; CDR3 protein: CASSPDRGDSPLHF
D gene: TRBD1; CDR3 length: 16; J gene: TRBJ2-7; clone size: NA; V gene: TRBV5-1; CDR3 DNA: TGCGCCAGCAGCTCCAGAGACAGGGCGTACCCCTACAAGCAGTACTTC; CDR3 protein: CASSSRDRAYPYKQYF
D gene: NA; CDR3 length: 15; J gene: TRBJ1-1; clone size: many; V gene: TRBV10-1; CDR3 DNA: TGCGCCAGCAGTGACGGGGGCAGAATGAACACTGAAGCTTTCTTT; CDR3 protein: CASSDGGRMNTEAFF
D gene: TRBD1; CDR3 length: 14; J gene: TRBJ1-6; clone size: many; V gene: TRBV6-1; CDR3 DNA: TGTGCCAGCAGCGCCGGGACAGGGGTTTCACCCCTCCACTTT; CDR3 protein: CASSAGTGVSPLHF
D gene: NA; CDR3 length: 15; J gene: TRBJ2-5; clone size: many; V gene: TRBV12-3/TRBV12-4; CDR3 DNA: TGTGCCAGCAGTTTTCGAGGGGGCGGGGGAGAGACCCAGTACTTC; CDR3 protein: CASSFRGGGGETQYF
D gene: NA; CDR3 length: 14; J gene: TRBJ2-2; clone size: many; V gene: TRBV14; CDR3 DNA: TGTGCCAGCAGCCAAGATCTAAGGGCCGGGGAGCTGTTTTTT; CDR3 protein: CASSQDLRAGELFF
D gene: NA; CDR3 length: 14; J gene: TRBJ2-3; clone size: many; V gene: TRBV20-1; CDR3 DNA: TGCAGTGTCCCACCGGGAGATACGGGAGATACGCAGTATTTT; CDR3 protein: CSVPPGDTGDTQYF
D gene: TRBD2; CDR3 length: 15; J gene: TRBJ2-2; clone size: NA; V gene: TRBV29-1; CDR3 DNA: TGCAGCGTTGAAGGGACTAGCGGGAGTGCCGGGGAGCTGTTTTTT; CDR3 protein: CSVEGTSGSAGELFF
D gene: TRBD2; CDR3 length: 15; J gene: TRBJ2-5; clone size: NA; V gene: TRBV2; CDR3 DNA: TGTGCCAGCAGTGAACTAGCGGGGCCTCAAGAGACCCAGTACTTC; CDR3 protein: CASSELAGPQETQYF
D gene: TRBD2; CDR3 length: 16; J gene: TRBJ2-2; clone size: NA; V gene: TRBV20-1; CDR3 DNA: TGCAGTGCACTCGGATCCCGGGGGGAGAGCACCGGGGAGCTGTTTTTT; CDR3 protein: CSALGSRGESTGELFF
D gene: TRBD2; CDR3 length: 12; J gene: TRBJ2-7; clone size: once; V gene: TRBV2; CDR3 DNA: TGTGCCGCAAGCGGGATGCTACGGGAGCAGTACTTC; CDR3 protein: CAASGMLREQYF
D gene: NA; CDR3 length: 14; J gene: TRBJ2-7; clone size: NA; V gene: TRBV7-9; CDR3 DNA: TGTGCCAGCATTGAGGTCGGTGAGGGGAACGAGCAGTACTTC; CDR3 protein: CASIEVGEGNEQYF
D gene: TRBD2; CDR3 length: 16; J gene: TRBJ2-2; clone size: few; V gene: TRBV7-9; CDR3 DNA: TGTGCCAGCAGCGTGGGACTAGCGGGGGGAACCGGGGAGCTGTTTTTT; CDR3 protein: CASSVGLAGGTGELFF
D gene: TRBD2; CDR3 length: 17; J gene: TRBJ2-2; clone size: NA; V gene: TRBV24-1; CDR3 DNA: TGTGCCACCAGTGACCCCCTCTCGGGAGGGCGATCCGGGGAGCTGTTTTTT; CDR3 protein: CATSDPLSGGRSGELFF
D gene: NA; CDR3 length: 14; J gene: TRBJ1-1; clone size: few; V gene: TRBV3-1; CDR3 DNA: TGTGCCAGCAGCCAAGGACGGACCAACACTGAAGCTTTCTTT; CDR3 protein: CASSQGRTNTEAFF
D gene: TRBD2; CDR3 length: 16; J gene: TRBJ2-5; clone size: few; V gene: TRBV10-2; CDR3 DNA: TGCGCCAGCAGTCGAGGACTAGCGGGACCACAAGAGACCCAGTACTTC; CDR3 protein: CASSRGLAGPQETQYF
D gene: TRBD1; CDR3 length: 13; J gene: TRBJ1-1; clone size: many; V gene: TRBV7-9; CDR3 DNA: TGTGCCAGCAGCGACAGGGCGGGAACTGAAGCTTTCTTT; CDR3 protein: CASSDRAGTEAFF
D gene: NA; CDR3 length: 14; J gene: TRBJ1-5; clone size: many; V gene: TRBV12-3/TRBV12-4; CDR3 DNA: TGTGCCAGCAGTTTTGGAGTACACAATCAGCCCCAGCATTTT; CDR3 protein: CASSFGVHNQPQHF
D gene: TRBD1; CDR3 length: 14; J gene: TRBJ1-1; clone size: few; V gene: TRBV6-5; CDR3 DNA: TGTGCCAGCAGTGAAAGGGACAGTTGGTCTGAAGCTTTCTTT; CDR3 protein: CASSERDSWSEAFF
D gene: NA; CDR3 length: 13; J gene: TRBJ1-1; clone size: NA; V gene: TRBV6-1; CDR3 DNA: TGTGCCAGCAGGGAGACAGGAACCTTTGAAGCTTTCTTT; CDR3 protein: CASRETGTFEAFF